One and the same sample provided the 6 T cell receptor beta chains below, sequenced in a study of blood T cell repertoires in COVID-19. Method: immunoSEQ multiplex PCR; TCRdb's copy keeps in-frame clones and lacks some. The table includes approximately 110,000 clones, about four fifths detected once. Source material: peripheral blood. The receptors shown here come from a woman in her seventies with acute or convalescent COVID-19.

This rearrangement joins TRBV9 to TRBJ1-2; 11 bases are a match to TRBD1. CDR3 size: 14 residues. With 4 bases clipped from V and 4 bases from J, the junction kept 3 bases outside the gene matches. Germline V gene lookup returns CDR1 SGDLS and CDR2 YYNGEE. CDR3 region: CASSSGQGVYGYTF. The CDR3 DNA follows: TGTGCCAGCAGCTCGGGACAGGGGGTCTATGGCTACACCTTC.

The CDR3 bases are TGTGCCACCCAACAGGGAGAGGGGCCCGGGGAGCTGTTTTTT. Translated, it gives CATQQGEGPGELFF. The chain uses TRBV2 and TRBJ2-2; possibly TRBD1 for D (6 bases). This CDR3 has 14 residues. V lost 10 bases to trimming and J lost 6 bases, with 18 bases between them. Germline values: CDR1 SNHLY, CDR2 FYNNEI.

The chain recombines TRBV7-9 with TRBJ2-3, with D perhaps matching TRBD2 (6 bases). V was pared by 6 bases and J by 1 base, with 20 bases between. Per germline, CDR1 SEHNR and CDR2 FQNEAQ (reference sequence). The CDR3 is 17 amino acids. CDR3 DNA: TGTGCCAGCAGTATGACTGACGGGGGTTTCGGCACAGATACGCAGTATTTT. This gives the protein CASSMTDGGFGTDTQYF.

The chain joins TRBV6-5 to TRBJ1-3; D is perhaps TRBD1 (5 bases). Germline lookup yields CDR1 MNHEY and CDR2 SVGAGI. This CDR3 comprises 15 residues. V dropped 2 bases and J dropped 4 bases, with 12 bases sitting between them. In nucleotides, the CDR3 is TGTGCCAGCAGTTACCGGGGGGTCTCGGGAAACACCATATATTTT. Translated: CASSYRGVSGNTIYF.

The genes are TRBV11-2 and TRBJ2-7; possibly TRBD2 for D (6 bases). Trimming took off 1 base at V and 6 bases at J, with 13 bases between the two ends. This CDR3 comprises 14 residues. Germline V gene lookup returns CDR1 SGHAT and CDR2 FQNNGV. CDR3 in amino acids: CASSLGFLGGEQYF. The CDR3 DNA sequence: TGTGCCAGCAGCTTAGGGTTCTTGGGGGGCGAGCAGTACTTC.

The rearrangement joins TRBV29-1 to TRBJ2-2; 7 nucleotides agree with TRBD1. V lost 7 bases to trimming and J lost 3 bases; unmatched junction nucleotides: 11. This CDR3 is 15 amino acids long. Germline CDR1 and CDR2: SQVTM and ANQGSEA. Written as DNA, the CDR3 is TGCAGCGGCCATAGACAGGGTCAGGACACCGGGGAGCTGTTTTTT. It yields the protein CSGHRQGQDTGELFF.